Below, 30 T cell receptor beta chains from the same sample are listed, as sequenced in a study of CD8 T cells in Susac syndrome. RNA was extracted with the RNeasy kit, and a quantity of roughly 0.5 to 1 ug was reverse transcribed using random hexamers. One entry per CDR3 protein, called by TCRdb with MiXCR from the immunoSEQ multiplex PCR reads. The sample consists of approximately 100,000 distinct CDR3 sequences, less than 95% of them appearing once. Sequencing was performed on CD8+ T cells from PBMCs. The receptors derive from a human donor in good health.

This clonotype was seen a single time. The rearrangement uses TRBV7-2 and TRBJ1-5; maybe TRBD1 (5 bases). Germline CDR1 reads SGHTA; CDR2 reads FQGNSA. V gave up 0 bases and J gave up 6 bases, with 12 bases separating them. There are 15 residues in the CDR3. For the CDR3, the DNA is TGTGCCAGCAGCTTAGCAGCCGTGGGGGGTCAGCCCCAGCATTTT. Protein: CASSLAAVGGQPQHF.

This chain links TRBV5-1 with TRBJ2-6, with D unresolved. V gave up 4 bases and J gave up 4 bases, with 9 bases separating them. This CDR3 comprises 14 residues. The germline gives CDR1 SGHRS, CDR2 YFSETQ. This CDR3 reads CASSGREGANVLTF. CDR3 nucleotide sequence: TGCGCCAGCAGCGGGCGTGAGGGGGCCAACGTCCTGACTTTC.

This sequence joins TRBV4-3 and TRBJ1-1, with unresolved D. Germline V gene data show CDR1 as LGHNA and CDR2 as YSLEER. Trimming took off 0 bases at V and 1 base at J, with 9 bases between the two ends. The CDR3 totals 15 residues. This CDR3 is CASSQEEGANTEAFF. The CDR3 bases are TGCGCCAGCAGCCAAGAAGAGGGAGCGAACACTGAAGCTTTCTTT.

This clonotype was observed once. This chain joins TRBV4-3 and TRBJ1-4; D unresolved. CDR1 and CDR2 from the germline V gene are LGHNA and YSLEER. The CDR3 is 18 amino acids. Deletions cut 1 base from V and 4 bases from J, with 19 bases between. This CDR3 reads CASSQGARRTAVNEKLFF. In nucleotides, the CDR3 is TGCGCCAGCAGCCAAGGAGCTCGTCGGACGGCGGTTAATGAAAAACTGTTTTTT.

As DNA, the CDR3 is TGCGCCAGCAGCTTGGACTTCCCTGGGGTCTACGAGCAGTACTTC. Its protein is CASSLDFPGVYEQYF. The gene calls are TRBV5-1 and TRBJ2-7; D unresolved. The CDR3 runs to 15 residues. Germline assignment: CDR1 SGHRS and CDR2 YFSETQ. Trimming left V 0 bases short and J 3 bases short, with 13 bases between.

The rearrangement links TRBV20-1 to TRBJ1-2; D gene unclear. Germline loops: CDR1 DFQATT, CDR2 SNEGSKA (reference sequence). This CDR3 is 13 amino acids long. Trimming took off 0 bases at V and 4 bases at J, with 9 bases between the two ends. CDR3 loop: CSARDRVGYGYTF. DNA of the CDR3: TGCAGTGCTAGAGATCGGGTTGGCTATGGCTACACCTTC.

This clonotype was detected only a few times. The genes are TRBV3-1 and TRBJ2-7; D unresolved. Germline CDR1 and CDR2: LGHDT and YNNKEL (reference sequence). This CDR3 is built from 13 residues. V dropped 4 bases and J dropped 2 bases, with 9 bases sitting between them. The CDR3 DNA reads TGTGCCAGCAGCCCGAGCGTTACCTACGAGCAGTACTTC. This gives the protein CASSPSVTYEQYF.

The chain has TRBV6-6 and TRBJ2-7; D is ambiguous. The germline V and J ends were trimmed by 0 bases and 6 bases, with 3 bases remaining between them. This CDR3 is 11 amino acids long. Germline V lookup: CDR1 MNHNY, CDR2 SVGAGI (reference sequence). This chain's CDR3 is CASSYSGEQYF. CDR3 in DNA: TGTGCCAGCAGTTACTCCGGCGAGCAGTACTTC.

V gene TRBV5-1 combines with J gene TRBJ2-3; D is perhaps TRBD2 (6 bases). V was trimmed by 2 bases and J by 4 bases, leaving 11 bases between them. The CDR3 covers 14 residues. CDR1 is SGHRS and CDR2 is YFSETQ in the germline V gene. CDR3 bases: TGCGCCAGCAGCTTAGCGGGCAGCGCAGATACGCAGTATTTT. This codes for CASSLAGSADTQYF.

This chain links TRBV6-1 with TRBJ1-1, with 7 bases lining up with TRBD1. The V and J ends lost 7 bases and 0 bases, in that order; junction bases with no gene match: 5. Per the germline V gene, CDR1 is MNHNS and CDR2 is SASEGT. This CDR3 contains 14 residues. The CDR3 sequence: CASNYRGLNTEAFF. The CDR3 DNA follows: TGTGCCAGCAACTACAGGGGTTTGAACACTGAAGCTTTCTTT.

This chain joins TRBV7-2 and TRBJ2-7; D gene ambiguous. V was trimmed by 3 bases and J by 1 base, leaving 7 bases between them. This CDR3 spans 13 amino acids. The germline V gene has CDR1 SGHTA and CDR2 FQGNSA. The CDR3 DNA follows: TGTGCCAGCAGCTTCCGTAATTCCTACGAGCAGTACTTC. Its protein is CASSFRNSYEQYF.

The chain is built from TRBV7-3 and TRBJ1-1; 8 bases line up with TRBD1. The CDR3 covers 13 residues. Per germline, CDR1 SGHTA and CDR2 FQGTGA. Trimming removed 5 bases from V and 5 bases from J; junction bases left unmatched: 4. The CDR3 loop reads CASSIDRGTEAFF. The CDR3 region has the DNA TGTGCCAGCAGCATCGACAGGGGTACTGAAGCTTTCTTT. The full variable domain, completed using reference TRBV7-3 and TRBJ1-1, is GAGVSQTPSNKVTEKGKYVELRCDPISGHTALYWYRQSLGQGPEFLIYFQGTGAADDSGLPNDRFFAVRPEGSVSTLKIQRTERGDSAVYLCASSIDRGTEAFFGQGTRLTVV.

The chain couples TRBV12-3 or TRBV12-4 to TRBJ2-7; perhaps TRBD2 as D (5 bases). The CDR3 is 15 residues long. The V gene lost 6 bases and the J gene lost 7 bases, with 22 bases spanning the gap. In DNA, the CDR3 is TGTGCCAGCAGCCTCCCGGACCGCCTTTCGGGGGAGCAGTACTTC. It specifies CASSLPDRLSGEQYF.

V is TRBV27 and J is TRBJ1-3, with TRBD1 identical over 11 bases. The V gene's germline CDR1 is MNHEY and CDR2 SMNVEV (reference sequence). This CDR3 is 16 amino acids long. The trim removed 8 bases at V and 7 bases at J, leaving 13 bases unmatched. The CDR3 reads CASGSLAGTGGNTIYF. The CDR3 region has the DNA TGTGCCAGCGGGTCTCTAGCCGGGACAGGGGGGAACACCATATATTTT.

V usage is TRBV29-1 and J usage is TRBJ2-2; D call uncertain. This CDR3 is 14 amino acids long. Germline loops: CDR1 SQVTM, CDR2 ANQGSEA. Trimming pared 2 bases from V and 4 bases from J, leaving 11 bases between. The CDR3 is CSVEQSVVTGELFF. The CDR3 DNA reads TGCAGCGTTGAACAGTCAGTAGTCACCGGGGAGCTGTTTTTT.

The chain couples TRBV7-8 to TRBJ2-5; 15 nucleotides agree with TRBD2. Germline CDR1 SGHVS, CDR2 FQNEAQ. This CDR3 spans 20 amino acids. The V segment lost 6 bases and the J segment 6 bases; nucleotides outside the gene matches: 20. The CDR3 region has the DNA TGTGCCAGCAGGCTTATCATTTCGGGACTAGCGGGAGGCAGAGAGAAGACCCAGTACTTC. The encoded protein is CASRLIISGLAGGREKTQYF.

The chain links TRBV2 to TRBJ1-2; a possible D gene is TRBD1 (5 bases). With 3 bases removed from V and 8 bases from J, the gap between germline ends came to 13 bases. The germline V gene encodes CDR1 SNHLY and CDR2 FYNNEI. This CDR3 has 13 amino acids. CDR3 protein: CASSDGHPVGYTF. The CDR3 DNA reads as TGTGCCAGCAGTGATGGACACCCGGTAGGCTACACCTTC.

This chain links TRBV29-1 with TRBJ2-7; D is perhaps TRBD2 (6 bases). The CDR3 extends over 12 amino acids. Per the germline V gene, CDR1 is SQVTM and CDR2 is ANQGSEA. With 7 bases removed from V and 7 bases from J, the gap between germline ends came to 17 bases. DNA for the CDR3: TGCAGCGCCTCTTTTGGCGGGATGGAGCAGTACTTC. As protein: CSASFGGMEQYF.

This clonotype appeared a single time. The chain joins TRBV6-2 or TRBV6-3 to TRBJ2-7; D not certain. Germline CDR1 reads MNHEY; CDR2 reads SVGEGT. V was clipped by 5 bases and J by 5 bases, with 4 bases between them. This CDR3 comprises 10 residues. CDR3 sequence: CASSSHEQYF. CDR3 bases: TGTGCCAGCAGTAGTCACGAGCAGTACTTC.

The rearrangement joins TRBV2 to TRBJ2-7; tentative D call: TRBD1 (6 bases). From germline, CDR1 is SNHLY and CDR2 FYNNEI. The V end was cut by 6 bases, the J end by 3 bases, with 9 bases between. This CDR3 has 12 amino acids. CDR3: CASRDRLYEQYF. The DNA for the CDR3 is TGTGCCAGCAGAGACAGGCTCTACGAGCAGTACTTC.

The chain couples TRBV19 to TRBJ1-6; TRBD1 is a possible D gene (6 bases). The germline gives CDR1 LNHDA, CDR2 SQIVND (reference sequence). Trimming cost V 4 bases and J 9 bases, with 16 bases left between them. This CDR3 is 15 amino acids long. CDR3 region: CASSTDSYRTSPLHF. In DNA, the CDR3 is TGTGCCAGTAGTACGGACAGCTACCGGACTTCACCCCTCCACTTT.

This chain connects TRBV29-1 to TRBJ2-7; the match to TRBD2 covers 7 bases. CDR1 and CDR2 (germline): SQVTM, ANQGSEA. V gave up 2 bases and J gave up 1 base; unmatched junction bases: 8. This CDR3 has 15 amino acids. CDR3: CSVERGQRGSYEQYF. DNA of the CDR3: TGCAGCGTTGAACGGGGTCAGCGGGGTTCCTACGAGCAGTACTTC.

As DNA, the CDR3 is TGTGCCAGCTCGGAGGGTGCAACTAATGAAAAACTGTTTTTT. Translated: CASSEGATNEKLFF. The rearrangement joins TRBV18 to TRBJ1-4, with D unclear. The CDR3 spans 14 residues. CDR1 is KGHSH and CDR2 is LQKENI in the germline V gene. Between the trimmed V and J ends, which lost 6 bases and 0 bases, there was a span of 8 bases. The variable domain in full, completed from reference TRBV18 and TRBJ1-4, reads NAGVMQNPRHLVRRRGQEARLRCSPMKGHSHVYWYRQLPEEGLKFMVYLQKENIIDESGMPKERFSAEFPKEGPSILRIQQVVRGDSAAYFCASSEGATNEKLFFGSGTQLSVL.

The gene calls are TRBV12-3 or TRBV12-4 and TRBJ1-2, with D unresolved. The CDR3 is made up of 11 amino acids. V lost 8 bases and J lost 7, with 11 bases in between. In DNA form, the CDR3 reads TGTGCCAGCGGCGTGGGGAGTGGCTACACCTTC. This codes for CASGVGSGYTF.

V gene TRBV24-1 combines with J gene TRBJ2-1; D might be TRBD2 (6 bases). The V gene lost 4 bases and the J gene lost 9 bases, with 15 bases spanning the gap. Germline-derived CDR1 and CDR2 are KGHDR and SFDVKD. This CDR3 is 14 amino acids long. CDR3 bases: TGTGCCACCAGTGACTCGACTAGAATAAGTGAGCAGTTCTTC. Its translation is CATSDSTRISEQFF.

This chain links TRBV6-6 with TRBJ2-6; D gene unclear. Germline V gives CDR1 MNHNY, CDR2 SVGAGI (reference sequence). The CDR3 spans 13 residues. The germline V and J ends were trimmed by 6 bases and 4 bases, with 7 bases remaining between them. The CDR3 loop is CASRVDGANVLTF. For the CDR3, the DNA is TGTGCCAGCAGGGTGGACGGGGCCAACGTCCTGACTTTC.

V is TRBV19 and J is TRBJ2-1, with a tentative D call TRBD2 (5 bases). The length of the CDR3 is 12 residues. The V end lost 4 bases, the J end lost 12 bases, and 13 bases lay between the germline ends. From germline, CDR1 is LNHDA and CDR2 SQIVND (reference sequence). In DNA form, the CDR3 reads TGTGCCAGTAGTAGTGCAGCGGAAACGCAGTTCTTC. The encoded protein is CASSSAAETQFF. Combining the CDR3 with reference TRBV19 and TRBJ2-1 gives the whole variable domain DGGITQSPKYLFRKEGQNVTLSCEQNLNHDAMYWYRQDPGQGLRLIYYSQIVNDFQKGDIAEGYSVSREKKESFPLTVTSAQKNPTAFYLCASSSAAETQFFGPGTRLTVL.

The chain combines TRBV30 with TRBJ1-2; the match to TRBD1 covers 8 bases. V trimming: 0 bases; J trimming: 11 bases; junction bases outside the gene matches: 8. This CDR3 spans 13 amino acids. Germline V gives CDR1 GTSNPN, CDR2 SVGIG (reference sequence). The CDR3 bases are TGTGCCTGGAGTGTACCTCCGGACAGGGTTTACACCTTC. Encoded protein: CAWSVPPDRVYTF.

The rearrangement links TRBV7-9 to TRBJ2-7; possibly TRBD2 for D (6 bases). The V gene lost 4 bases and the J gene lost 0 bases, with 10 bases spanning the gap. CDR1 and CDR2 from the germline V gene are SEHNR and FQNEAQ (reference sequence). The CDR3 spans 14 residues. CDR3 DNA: TGTGCCAGCAGCTCCCGGGACTCCTCCTACGAGCAGTACTTC. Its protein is CASSSRDSSYEQYF.

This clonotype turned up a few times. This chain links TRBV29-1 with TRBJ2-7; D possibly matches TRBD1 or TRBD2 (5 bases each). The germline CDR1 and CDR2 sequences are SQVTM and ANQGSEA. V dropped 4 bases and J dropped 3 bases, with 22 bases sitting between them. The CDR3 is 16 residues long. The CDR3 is CSVAGLTGTGVYEQYF. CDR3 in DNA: TGCAGCGTTGCCGGGCTAACCGGGACGGGCGTCTACGAGCAGTACTTC.